These 18 T cell receptor beta chains were all obtained from the same sample, sequenced in a study of shared clonotypes between healthy human individuals. Sequencing used immunoSEQ multiplex PCR; TCRdb keeps in-frame clones, though not all of them. The profile covers under 2.5 million clones, with about nine tenths appearing a single time and around 0.4% taken by the ten largest. The specimen was naive CD4+ T cells from PBMCs. Subset here: CD45RA+ positively selected. These TCRs come from a man between 18 and 29 years old in good health. Some clones in this sample may be carry-over from other donors' samples.

The chain is built from TRBV7-2 and TRBJ1-4; D perhaps matches TRBD1 (6 bases). CDR3 size: 12 residues. The germline gives CDR1 SGHTA, CDR2 FQGNSA. V lost 5 bases, J lost 8 bases, and 9 bases lay in between. CDR3 nucleotides: TGTGCCAGCAGCCGGAGGGGGGAAAAACTGTTTTTT. Its translation is CASSRRGEKLFF.

The chain carries TRBV10-2 and TRBJ2-7; 10 bases line up with TRBD2. Germline CDR1 WSHSY, CDR2 SAAADI. V gave up 6 bases and J gave up 6 bases; unmatched junction bases: 11. The CDR3 has 15 amino acids. This CDR3 is CASRNSGRSQVEQYF. CDR3 coding DNA: TGCGCCAGCAGGAATAGCGGGAGGTCACAGGTCGAGCAGTACTTC.

The gene calls are TRBV19 and TRBJ1-2; 7 bases are a match to TRBD1. The CDR3 contains 14 residues. The ends lost 3 bases at V and 3 bases at J; junction bases unmatched: 4. Germline assignment: CDR1 LNHDA and CDR2 SQIVND (reference sequence). In DNA form, the CDR3 reads TGTGCCAGTAGTATTCGGGACAGCTACTATGGCTACACCTTC. It specifies CASSIRDSYYGYTF.

The chain has TRBV9 and TRBJ2-6; 11 bases agree with TRBD2. Germline loops: CDR1 SGDLS, CDR2 YYNGEE. Trimming cost V 4 bases and J 0 bases; bases outside gene matches: 6. The CDR3 loop spans 18 amino acids. The CDR3 here is CASSRLAGRPSGANVLTF. Written as DNA, the CDR3 is TGTGCCAGCAGCCGACTAGCGGGACGGCCCTCTGGGGCCAACGTCCTGACTTTC.

This chain uses TRBV2 with TRBJ1-1; TRBD1 aligns across 7 bases. V shed 11 bases and J 4 bases; nucleotides not matched to a gene: 10. Germline CDR1 is SNHLY and CDR2 is FYNNEI. The CDR3 has 13 amino acids. CDR3 loop: CAGATGWSTEAFF. The CDR3 DNA sequence: TGTGCCGGCGCGACAGGGTGGTCCACTGAAGCTTTCTTT.

This clone appeared a single time. This chain joins TRBV5-4 and TRBJ1-1, with D possibly TRBD1 on 5 matching bases. Germline CDR1 SGHNT, CDR2 YYREEE (reference sequence). Trimming cost V 3 bases and J 7 bases, with 19 bases left between them. The CDR3 contains 15 residues. The CDR3 protein is CASSSPTGLRGEAFF. The CDR3 nucleotides are TGTGCCAGCAGCTCCCCGACCGGCCTTAGGGGTGAAGCTTTCTTT.

This chain links TRBV28 with TRBJ2-3; 9 nucleotides match TRBD2. Germline CDR1 is MDHEN and CDR2 is SYDVKM. The CDR3 covers 15 residues. The V segment lost 2 bases and the J segment 5 bases; nucleotides outside the gene matches: 5. CDR3 protein: CASSLTAGGRDTQYF. In DNA, the CDR3 is TGTGCCAGCAGTTTAACAGCGGGAGGCAGAGATACGCAGTATTTT.

A single count supports this clone. The chain combines TRBV18 with TRBJ2-1; 10 bases map to TRBD1. CDR3 size: 15 residues. J lost 10 bases, V lost 5 bases, and 11 bases had no gene match. Germline CDR1 KGHSH, CDR2 LQKENI. The CDR3 is CASSVDRGQAGEQFF. DNA for the CDR3: TGTGCCAGCTCAGTTGACAGGGGGCAGGCTGGGGAGCAGTTCTTC.

The V gene is TRBV28, the J gene TRBJ2-5; D perhaps matches TRBD1 (6 bases). Trimming pared 5 bases from V and 0 bases from J, leaving 13 bases between. The germline V gene encodes CDR1 MDHEN and CDR2 SYDVKM. This CDR3 contains 15 residues. The CDR3 sequence: CASSKTGDYQETQYF. CDR3 DNA: TGTGCCAGCAGTAAGACAGGTGATTACCAAGAGACCCAGTACTTC.

The chain links TRBV5-1 to TRBJ2-7, with 8 bases identical to TRBD1. This CDR3 has 16 residues. Trimming took 5 bases from V and 5 from J; bases not matched to a gene: 15. Germline assignment: CDR1 SGHRS and CDR2 YFSETQ. CDR3 region: CASSHRGGQGKNEQYF. CDR3 nucleotides: TGCGCCAGCAGTCATCGGGGTGGACAGGGTAAAAACGAGCAGTACTTC.

The chain employs TRBV19 and TRBJ2-7; TRBD1 aligns across 12 bases. The CDR3 consists of 15 residues. Germline CDR1 reads LNHDA; CDR2 reads SQIVND (reference sequence). The junction had 5 bases not matched to a gene; V was cut back by 4 bases and J by 4 bases. CDR3 bases: TGTGCCAGTAGTACCGGGACAGGGGGCTTGTACGAGCAGTACTTC. Residues: CASSTGTGGLYEQYF.

The rearrangement uses TRBV7-8 and TRBJ1-5; D unresolved. The CDR3 is 17 residues long. Trimming shortened V by 4 bases and J by 2 bases, and 18 bases separated the two germline ends. Germline V gives CDR1 SGHVS, CDR2 FQNEAQ. The CDR3: CASSSDSQRTGNQPQHF. The CDR3 nucleotides read TGTGCCAGCAGCTCTGACTCGCAGCGTACGGGCAATCAGCCCCAGCATTTT.

The genes are TRBV5-1 and TRBJ2-5; D is ambiguous. Germline loops: CDR1 SGHRS, CDR2 YFSETQ. The CDR3 length is 14 residues. V lost 0 bases and J 5 bases, leaving 11 bases between the germline ends. Written as DNA, the CDR3 is TGCGCCAGCAGCTTGGCCATGGGTTCCGAGACCCAGTACTTC. It specifies CASSLAMGSETQYF.

Regarding this clone: The same CDR3 also results from other DNA sequences found in this sample. The gene calls are TRBV5-6 and TRBJ1-1; D gene ambiguous. V gave up 2 bases and J gave up 0 bases, with 11 bases separating them. CDR1 is SGHDT and CDR2 is YYEEEE in the germline V gene. This CDR3 is built from 15 residues. In DNA form, the CDR3 reads TGTGCCAGCAGCTTACGGACCGTTTTGAACACTGAAGCTTTCTTT. This translates into CASSLRTVLNTEAFF. The full variable domain, completed using reference TRBV5-6 and TRBJ1-1, is DAGVTQSPTHLIKTRGQQVTLRCSPKSGHDTVSWYQQALGQGPQFIFQYYEEEERQRGNFPDRFSGHQFPNYSSELNVNALLLGDSALYLCASSLRTVLNTEAFFGQGTRLTVV.

J is TRBJ2-6 and V is TRBV2; D gene unclear. CDR1 SNHLY and CDR2 FYNNEI come from the germline V gene. The V end lost 3 bases, the J end lost 8 bases, and 8 bases lay between the germline ends. The CDR3 contains 13 residues. The CDR3 loop reads CASSDSPPNVLTF. The CDR3 DNA reads TGTGCCAGCAGTGATTCCCCACCCAACGTCCTGACTTTC. Variable domain in full (rest from reference TRBV2 and TRBJ2-6): EPEVTQTPSHQVTQMGQEVILRCVPISNHLYFYWYRQILGQKVEFLVSFYNNEISEKSEIFDDQFSVERPDGSNFTLKIRSTKLEDSAMYFCASSDSPPNVLTFGAGSRLTVL.

The chain links TRBV11-2 to TRBJ2-3, with 9 bases matching TRBD1. The CDR3 extends over 15 amino acids. Germline assignment: CDR1 SGHAT and CDR2 FQNNGV. Trimming at V came to 8 bases and at J to 4 bases, leaving 10 bases not matched to a gene. The CDR3 bases are TGTGCCAGCTTCCGGGACAGGGTTGGTCCAGATACGCAGTATTTT. As protein: CASFRDRVGPDTQYF.

The gene calls are TRBV28 and TRBJ2-1; TRBD2 aligns across 10 bases. This CDR3 contains 16 residues. V trimming: 0 bases; J trimming: 9 bases; junction bases outside the gene matches: 8. Germline CDR1 reads MDHEN; CDR2 reads SYDVKM. CDR3 loop: CASSLWGNSGRSEQFF. The CDR3 DNA follows: TGTGCCAGCAGTTTATGGGGGAATAGCGGGAGGAGTGAGCAGTTCTTC.

V usage is TRBV6-6 and J usage is TRBJ2-3; the match to TRBD1 covers 8 bases. This CDR3 contains 13 residues. Germline assignment: CDR1 MNHNY and CDR2 SVGAGI (reference sequence). V dropped 6 bases and J dropped 9; count of bases not matched to a gene: 8. The CDR3 nucleotides read TGTGCCAGCAGGCCCGTGGACAGGGTAACGCAGTATTTT. It translates to CASRPVDRVTQYF.